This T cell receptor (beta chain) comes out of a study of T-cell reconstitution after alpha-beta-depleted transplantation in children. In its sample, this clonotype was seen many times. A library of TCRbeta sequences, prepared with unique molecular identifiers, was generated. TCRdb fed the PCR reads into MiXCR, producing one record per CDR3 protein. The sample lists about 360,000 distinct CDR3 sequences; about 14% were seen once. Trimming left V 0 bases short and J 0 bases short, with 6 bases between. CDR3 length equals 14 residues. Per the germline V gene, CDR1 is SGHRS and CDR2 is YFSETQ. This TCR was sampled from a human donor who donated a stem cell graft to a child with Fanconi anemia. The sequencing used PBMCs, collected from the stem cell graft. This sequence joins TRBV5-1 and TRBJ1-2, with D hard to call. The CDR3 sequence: CASSLGSANYGYTF. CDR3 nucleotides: TGCGCCAGCAGCTTGGGATCAGCTAACTATGGCTACACCTTC.